The entry below describes one T cell receptor (beta chain). Each PCR replicate from the sorted subsets contained about 200 ng DNA, which is about 31,000 T cell genomes. Method: immunoSEQ multiplex PCR; TCRdb's copy keeps in-frame clones and lacks some. The sample shows about 2,500,000 clones, more than 90% of them seen only once. These data are taken from a study of shared clonotypes between healthy human individuals. CDR3 length: 17 residues. Germline CDR1 and CDR2: MGHRA and YSYEKL. V lost 1 base, J lost 0 bases, and 15 bases lay in between. The chain uses TRBV4-1 and TRBJ1-1; D is unresolved. Sequencing input: naive CD4+ T cells sorted from blood. Subset reported: CD45RA+ positively selected. The sequence derives from a man between 18 and 35 years old in good health. The CDR3 DNA reads TGCGCCAGCAGCCAAGTATCTAGCGGCTTCTTGAACACTGAAGCTTTCTTT. As protein: CASSQVSSGFLNTEAFF.